This T cell receptor (beta chain) was identified during a study of T cells in Graves' hyperthyroidism and ophthalmopathy. The ends were cut back, 8 bases at V and 4 bases at J, with 14 bases in the middle. CDR1 and CDR2 (germline): MNHNS, SASEGT. This CDR3 comprises 13 residues. The authors obtained PBMCs from more than 9.5 ml of fresh peripheral blood. About this clonotype itself: What it binds is not known. With a much larger clone just one base away, this may be a read error.

TCR beta CDR3 regions were amplified from RNA. A first-round RT-PCR of the TCR CDR3 used the HTBI primer set. TCRdb passed the multiplex PCR reads through MiXCR, listing each CDR3 protein once. The data hold hundreds of thousands of distinct CDR3 sequences, with around 15% observed a single time. Broader study findings: Within blood appeared most thyroid clonotypes that had expanded above 0.001.

The sequence derives from a woman aged 40 to 50 with Graves' ophthalmopathy. The V gene is TRBV6-1, the J gene TRBJ1-2; D unresolved. Material: blood. The CDR3 bases are TGTGCCAGCGGCAGCGGACCCCTCTATGGCTACACCTTC. Its translation: CASGSGPLYGYTF.